A selection of T cell receptor beta chains follows, all from one sample in a study of cytomegalovirus exposure and HLA in healthy donors. Assay used: immunoSEQ multiplex PCR; TCRdb lists only in-frame clones, some missing. The sample carries 150,000 to 200,000 clones, approximately 80% recorded once. Material: PBMCs. The receptors originated from a woman aged 40-49 years in good health and CMV-seronegative. The CDR3 runs from the conserved cysteine through the conserved F or W. Fields, in order: CDR3 length, V gene, J gene, D gene, clone size, CDR3 DNA, CDR3 protein. The D gene is left open where the match is weak. Not every row has a clone size; where given, it reads once, few, many or a size class.

15,TRBV6-1,TRBJ1-4,NA,NA,TGTGCCAGCAGTGAACAGGCGGGAGCCGGAGAAAAACTGTTTTTT,CASSEQAGAGEKLFF
16,TRBV7-2,TRBJ2-6,NA,few,TGTGCCAGCAGCTTCCTTAGGGGGACCGGGGCCAACGTCCTGACTTTC,CASSFLRGTGANVLTF
14,TRBV27,TRBJ2-5,TRBD1,NA,TGTGCCAGCAGTTTCCGGGACAGGGCAGAGACCCAGTACTTC,CASSFRDRAETQYF
16,TRBV19,TRBJ1-2,NA,NA,TGTGCCAGTAGTAGCCTAGGGGCGGCGGTTAACTATGGCTACACCTTC,CASSSLGAAVNYGYTF
14,TRBV6-1,TRBJ1-2,TRBD1,NA,TGTGCCAGCATTTCGCGACAGGGGGGGTATGGCTACACCTTC,CASISRQGGYGYTF
15,TRBV6-5,TRBJ1-2,NA,NA,TGTGCCAGCAGTTACGATGCAGGGGAACGATATGGCTACACCTTC,CASSYDAGERYGYTF
16,TRBV19,TRBJ2-1,NA,NA,TGTGCCAGTAGTCCCCGGGACTCCACCTCCTACAATGAGCAGTTCTTC,CASSPRDSTSYNEQFF
16,TRBV29-1,TRBJ2-1,TRBD2,NA,TGCAGCGTTCCCCGGACTAGCGGGAGGGGTCGGAATGAGCAGTTCTTC,CSVPRTSGRGRNEQFF
16,TRBV9,TRBJ2-5,TRBD2,NA,TGTGCCAGCAGCCCTTCCCTAGCGGGGGGGAAAGAGACCCAGTACTTC,CASSPSLAGGKETQYF
15,TRBV9,TRBJ1-2,NA,NA,TGTGCCAGCAGCGTAGGTCTACAGGATAACTATGGCTACACCTTC,CASSVGLQDNYGYTF
15,TRBV7-2,TRBJ2-7,TRBD2,NA,TGTGCCAGCAGCTTAGGGGGTAGCGGGGGGTACGAGCAGTACTTC,CASSLGGSGGYEQYF
14,TRBV9,TRBJ2-1,TRBD1,NA,TGTGCCAGCAGCCCGGGACAGCCCTACAATGAGCAGTTCTTC,CASSPGQPYNEQFF
19,TRBV10-3,TRBJ1-4,TRBD1,NA,TGTGCCATCAGTGAGTCGATCTCCAGGGGGCGCGATCTAGATGAAAAACTGTTTTTT,CAISESISRGRDLDEKLFF
15,TRBV11-3,TRBJ2-1,NA,NA,TGTGCCAGCAGCTTAGATGCTAGCCCGTACAATGAGCAGTTCTTC,CASSLDASPYNEQFF
15,TRBV7-3,TRBJ1-1,NA,NA,TGTGCCAGCAGCTTAACAGCGGGAATGAACACTGAAGCTTTCTTT,CASSLTAGMNTEAFF
15,TRBV28,TRBJ2-7,NA,once,TGTGCCAGCAGTTCGACAGGACCCATAGGATACGAGCAGTACTTC,CASSSTGPIGYEQYF
12,TRBV5-1,TRBJ2-1,NA,NA,TGCGCCAGCAGCTTGTCCCTACGGGAAGAGTTCTTC,CASSLSLREEFF
11,TRBV28,TRBJ1-5,NA,NA,TGTGCCAGCAGGAGAGATCAGCCCCAGCATTTT,CASRRDQPQHF
15,TRBV4-3,TRBJ1-2,NA,NA,TGCGCCAGCAGCCAAGACAGGGACATTAACTATGGCTACACCTTC,CASSQDRDINYGYTF
12,TRBV9,TRBJ2-3,NA,NA,TGTGCCAGCAGCGACGCGTCAGATACGCAGTATTTT,CASSDASDTQYF
15,TRBV18,TRBJ2-7,TRBD2,NA,TGTGCCAGTTCACGGACCAGCGGGAGGGTAGACGAGCAGTACTTC,CASSRTSGRVDEQYF
17,TRBV2,TRBJ2-7,TRBD2,few,TGTGCCAGCAGTGAGCCAATTGGGGGGGGGACTACCTACGAGCAGTACTTC,CASSEPIGGGTTYEQYF
17,TRBV4-3,TRBJ2-1,NA,NA,TGCGCCAGCAGCCAAGATATGAACTGGGGCCCTTACAATGAGCAGTTCTTC,CASSQDMNWGPYNEQFF
14,TRBV5-4,TRBJ1-6,NA,NA,TGTGCCAGCAGCTTGGAATTGGGGAGTTCACCCCTCCACTTT,CASSLELGSSPLHF
14,TRBV5-4,TRBJ1-1,NA,once,TGTGCCAGCAGCTTCGCCACGGTGAACACTGAAGCTTTCTTT,CASSFATVNTEAFF
13,TRBV10-1,TRBJ1-2,TRBD1,NA,TGCGCCAGCAATCCCAGGGGGGACATAAGCTACACCTTC,CASNPRGDISYTF
15,TRBV7-2,TRBJ1-2,NA,NA,TGTGCCAGCAGCTTATATGGGCGGGGGGATATAGGCTACACCTTC,CASSLYGRGDIGYTF
16,TRBV18,TRBJ1-4,TRBD1,NA,TGTGCCAGCTCTCCAACCCGGGACAGCCCTAATGAAAAACTGTTTTTT,CASSPTRDSPNEKLFF
16,TRBV4-2,TRBJ1-2,TRBD1,NA,TGTGCCAGCAGCCAAGATCCCCCGACAGGGAGTGCTGGCTACACCTTC,CASSQDPPTGSAGYTF
12,TRBV30,TRBJ1-2,NA,NA,TGTGCCTGGATCTATCTGAACTATGGCTACACCTTC,CAWIYLNYGYTF
13,TRBV7-2,TRBJ2-5,NA,NA,TGTGCCAGCAGCTTAGAGCTGAGAGAGACCCAGTACTTC,CASSLELRETQYF
14,TRBV7-3,TRBJ1-1,NA,NA,TGTGCCAGCAGCCCCACCGGGCGGGTCACTGAAGCTTTCTTT,CASSPTGRVTEAFF
16,TRBV15,TRBJ2-1,NA,NA,TGTGCCACCAGCAGAGAGCCATTAGCGGAGCTTTCTGCGAGGTTCTTC,CATSREPLAELSARFF
16,TRBV18,TRBJ1-3,NA,NA,TGTGCCAGCTCAGTCAATCCCAGGGTCTCTGGAAACACCATATATTTT,CASSVNPRVSGNTIYF
20,TRBV21-1,TRBJ1-5,NA,NA,TGTGCCAGTCCAGGGTATCCTCCAACGGGTGAGTCCCTTAGCAATCAGCCCCAGCATTTT,CASPGYPPTGESLSNQPQHF
13,TRBV15,TRBJ2-1,NA,NA,TGTGCCACCAGCAGAGGTTCCGGGGGAGCGGAATTCTTC,CATSRGSGGAEFF
15,TRBV7-2,TRBJ1-1,TRBD1,NA,TGTGCCAGCAGCTCCTCGGGACAGTTGAACACTGAAGCTTTCTTT,CASSSSGQLNTEAFF
13,TRBV6-5,TRBJ1-2,NA,NA,TGTGCCAGCAGTTACGAGCATCTCTATGGCTACACCTTC,CASSYEHLYGYTF
19,TRBV7-7,TRBJ2-3,TRBD2,NA,TGTGCTAGCAGCCCTATCGGGGGAAGTTTGAGCGGGGGCACAGATACGCAGTATTTT,CASSPIGGSLSGGTDTQYF
16,TRBV7-7,TRBJ2-2,TRBD1,NA,TGTGCTAGCAGCCCGACGACAGGGATAAACACCGGGGAGCTGTTTTTT,CASSPTTGINTGELFF
14,TRBV7-9,TRBJ1-6,NA,NA,TGTGCCAGCAGCTTAGCCGTGGCTAATTCACCCCTCCACTTT,CASSLAVANSPLHF
17,TRBV4-1,TRBJ2-5,TRBD1,NA,TGCGCCAGCAGCCAAGGGACAGGGGACCTTTGGGAAGGGACCCAGTACTTC,CASSQGTGDLWEGTQYF
13,TRBV10-3,TRBJ2-2,TRBD1,NA,TGTGCCATCAGTGGAGACAGGGCCGGGGAGCTGTTTTTT,CAISGDRAGELFF
15,TRBV27,TRBJ2-7,TRBD1,NA,TGTGCCAGCAGTTTAGTAGGGACAGGGGGCTACGAGCAGTACTTC,CASSLVGTGGYEQYF
14,TRBV5-4,TRBJ1-1,NA,NA,TGTGCCAGCAGCTTGGTTTCAGGGAACACTGAAGCTTTCTTT,CASSLVSGNTEAFF
13,TRBV19,TRBJ1-1,TRBD1,few,TGTGCCAGTATGTGGACAGGGGGCACTGAAGCTTTCTTT,CASMWTGGTEAFF
15,TRBV6-6,TRBJ2-2,TRBD1,NA,TGTGCCAGCAGCGGACAGGACGCGAACACCGGGGAGCTGTTTTTT,CASSGQDANTGELFF
20,TRBV5-1,TRBJ2-1,TRBD2,NA,TGCGCCAGCAGCTTGGTTCCTAGCGGGAGGGCCGCGAGCTCCTACAATGAGCAGTTCTTC,CASSLVPSGRAASSYNEQFF
14,TRBV10-3,TRBJ2-1,TRBD2,NA,TGTGCCATCGGGGCGGGAGGGCCGGGGGATGAGCAGTTCTTC,CAIGAGGPGDEQFF
15,TRBV7-2,TRBJ2-1,TRBD1,NA,TGTGCCAGCAGCTCGGCAGGGGGCTCCTACAATGAGCAGTTCTTC,CASSSAGGSYNEQFF
14,TRBV7-3,TRBJ2-2,TRBD1,NA,TGTGCCAGCAGCCTAGGGACAGACACCGGGGAGCTGTTTTTT,CASSLGTDTGELFF
11,TRBV7-2,TRBJ1-1,NA,NA,TGTGCCAGCAGCTCCTTAGTTGAAGCTTTCTTT,CASSSLVEAFF
15,TRBV11-2,TRBJ2-5,NA,NA,TGTGCCAGCAGCGCCCAGGGTGGTGTCCAAGAGACCCAGTACTTC,CASSAQGGVQETQYF
15,TRBV27,TRBJ1-1,TRBD1,NA,TGTGCCAGCCGATGGATGGGACAGGGGGTCACTGAAGCTTTCTTT,CASRWMGQGVTEAFF